The 2 T cell receptor beta chains given below trace back to one sample, sequenced in a study of T cell responses to AZD1222 COVID-19 vaccine. Libraries were prepared by immunoSEQ multiplex PCR; TCRdb keeps only in-frame clonotypes and omits some of them. The table has some 140,000 clones, 86% seen once. The sequencing used peripheral blood, collected on day 0 of MenACWY control vaccination. The origin of the receptors is an adult in good health.

CDR3 protein: CASSQGQGNQPQHF. The DNA for the CDR3 is TGTGCCAGCAGCCAGGGACAGGGAAATCAGCCCCAGCATTTT. The J gene is TRBJ1-5, the V gene TRBV3-1 (or the pseudogene TRBV3-2); 9 bases fit TRBD1. V lost 3 bases and J lost 4; bases outside the gene matches: 1. CDR1 LGHDT and CDR2 YNNKEL come from the germline V gene (reference sequence). The CDR3 spans 14 residues.

The chain recombines TRBV6-5 with TRBJ2-1; D unclear. CDR1 MNHEY and CDR2 SVGAGI come from the germline V gene. V was clipped by 6 bases and J by 6 bases, with 15 bases between them. CDR3 size: 14 residues. The CDR3 reads CASSDQRLSNEQFF. The DNA for the CDR3 is TGTGCCAGCAGCGACCAACGGTTATCCAATGAGCAGTTCTTC.